This T cell receptor beta chain was sequenced for a study of T cells in tuberculosis (dated by TCRdb to the late 2010s). Concerning the study at large: To characterize T cells specific for the mycobacterial lipid antigen glucose monomycolate (GMM), the study used CD1B tetramers together with high-throughput TCR immunosequencing. With ten people per group, a South African clinical cohort compared IGRA-negative adolescents, IGRA-positive adolescents with latent tuberculosis, and adults with active tuberculosis. Results the study describes overall, beyond this receptor: An accuracy of just under 90% (AUROC 0.75 to 0.9) was reached by a classifier using the diverse GMM-specific repertoire, compared with over 65% accuracy when GEM motif frequencies were used. Compared with IGRA-negative controls, TCR-alpha repertoires from active tuberculosis had smaller mean NN-distances to GMM-specific TCRs, which suggests that these TCRs underwent clonal expansion. Clinical samples were selected based on which cryopreserved specimens were available, and the active tuberculosis cases were adults whereas the controls were adolescents. The smaller NN-distances were partly driven by shorter CDR3-alpha lengths in active tuberculosis patients, and the difference for TCR-beta did not reach statistical significance.

V gives up 5 bases and J gives up 4 bases, and the segment between their germline ends measures 15 bases. CDR1 and CDR2 were assigned from the germline V gene (reference sequence) as LNHDA and SQIVND. From the cysteine through the phenylalanine, the CDR3 covers 15 amino acids. Only CDR3 DNA is held: 45 bases, read in frame from base 1. At study entry, adolescents were screened for latent tuberculosis infection using a tuberculin skin test and the QuantiFERON-TB GOLD In-Tube IGRA. Immunosequencing was performed on unsorted cryopreserved PBMC and covered roughly 98,000 T cells per clinical donor on average. Eleven high schools in the Worcester region of the Western Cape, South Africa, served as enrollment sites for adolescents aged 12 to 18 years. Ten or so M. tuberculosis-infected adolescents and roughly ten uninfected adolescents, matched for age and sex, were selected. PBMC from adolescents were isolated by density centrifugation from freshly drawn heparinized blood and were then cryopreserved.

TCR libraries were generated with the immunoSEQ multiplex PCR assay, using TCR-beta and/or TCR-alpha/delta assays for each sample. The Illumina high-throughput platform was used to sequence the amplified TCR libraries. The original methods were these. Clustering and dimensionality reduction were performed using pairwise TCRdist distances among GMM-specific receptors from ex vivo sorted or in vitro expanded T cells. Each clinical repertoire was scored by mean NN-distance, the average TCRdist to the nearest 10% of tetramer-positive reference sequences. GEM TCR motif frequency was computed as the fraction of unique TCRs matching known GEM sequences by V/J usage and CDR3 length. Active tuberculosis was classified by linear discriminant analysis with leave-one-out cross-validation, implemented in scikit-learn. TCRdb retrieved this table from immuneACCESS and kept in-frame rearrangements only. Not all clones are present; in checked studies, unresolved V genes account for under half, and no reason is known for the remainder. V, J and clone size are those of that table, while D and trimming were read from the DNA. For this sample there are more than 35,000 clones; 90% to 95% appear just once. Over 10% of the sample is held by the ten biggest clonotypes.

For this clone: Its antigen remains undetermined. No base quality information exists; no much larger clone differs at one position.

The clonotype was recovered from a donor aged 10-29 years with latent tuberculosis or without tuberculosis infection. Some clones in this sample may be carry-over from other donors' samples. The sample comprised PBMCs. The chain is assembled from TRBV19 and TRBJ1-5; tentative D gene TRBD1, with 5 bases matching. The CDR3: CASSSPQGSNQPQHF. The DNA sequence is given as TGTGCCAGTAGTTCTCCCCAGGGATCGAATCAGCCCCAGCATTTT.